The present T cell receptor (beta chain) was sequenced within a study of shared clonotypes between healthy human individuals. From germline, CDR1 is MNHEY and CDR2 SVGAGI. CDR3 size: 15 residues. V lost 6 bases, J lost 3 bases, and 18 bases lay in between. Using immunoSEQ multiplex PCR, the repertoire was profiled, and TCRdb retains in-frame clones only, with some absent. The table records about 2 million clones, over 85% of them present only once. The chain recombines TRBV6-5 with TRBJ2-7; tentative D call: TRBD2 (7 bases). This TCR was sampled from a man aged 18 to 29 in good health. Specimen: naive CD4+ T cells sorted from blood. The subset is: CD45RA+ positively selected. The CDR3 nucleotides are TGTGCCAGCAGAGCCCGGGGGGACAAGGGCTACGAGCAGTACTTC. This translates into CASRARGDKGYEQYF.